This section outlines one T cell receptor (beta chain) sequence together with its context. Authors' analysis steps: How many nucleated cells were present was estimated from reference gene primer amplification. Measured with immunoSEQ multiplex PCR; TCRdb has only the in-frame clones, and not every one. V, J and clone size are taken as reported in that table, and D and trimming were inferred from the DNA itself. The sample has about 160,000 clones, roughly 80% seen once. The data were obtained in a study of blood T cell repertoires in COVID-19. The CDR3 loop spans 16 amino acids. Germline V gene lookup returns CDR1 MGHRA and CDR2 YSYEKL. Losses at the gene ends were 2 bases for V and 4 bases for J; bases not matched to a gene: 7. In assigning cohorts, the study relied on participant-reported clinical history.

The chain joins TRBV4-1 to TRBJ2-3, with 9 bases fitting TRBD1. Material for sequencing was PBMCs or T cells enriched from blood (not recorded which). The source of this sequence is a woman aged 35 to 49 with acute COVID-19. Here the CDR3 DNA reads TGCGCCAGCAGCCAATTAGGACAGGGGCGCGCAGATACGCAGTATTTT. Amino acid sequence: CASSQLGQGRADTQYF.